Below are 2 T cell receptor beta chains sequenced from a single sample in a study of blood T cell repertoires in COVID-19. The method was immunoSEQ multiplex PCR; TCRdb's version includes in-frame clones alone and lacks a portion of them. The sample shows approximately 270,000 clones, roughly 90% of them seen only once. The sample was PBMCs or T cells enriched from blood (not recorded which). The receptors were gathered from a man between 35 and 55 years old who had been exposed to COVID-19.

The gene calls are TRBV18 and TRBJ1-2; 7 nucleotides match TRBD1. The V segment lost 4 bases and the J segment 0 bases; nucleotides outside the gene matches: 8. The CDR3 loop spans 16 amino acids. Germline V gene data show CDR1 as KGHSH and CDR2 as LQKENI. CDR3 in DNA: TGTGCCAGCTCACGGGGGACAGAGATTACTAACTATGGCTACACCTTC. Protein: CASSRGTEITNYGYTF.

This chain joins TRBV4-1 and TRBJ2-3; the match to TRBD2 covers 8 bases. Germline loops: CDR1 MGHRA, CDR2 YSYEKL. The V and J ends lost 0 bases and 7 bases, in that order; junction bases with no gene match: 12. CDR3 length equals 17 residues. CDR3 in DNA: TGCGCCAGCAGCCAAGATCTGCTCCAGCGGGAGATGTATACGCAGTATTTT. Translating gives CASSQDLLQREMYTQYF.